Following are 18 T cell receptor beta chains from one sample sequenced in a study of T cell changes during pregnancy in multiple sclerosis. The table came from immunoSEQ multiplex PCR; TCRdb's copy has only in-frame clones and leaves some out. The sample carries some 30,000 clones, 90% recorded once. The material was CD8+ T cells from peripheral blood mononuclear cells, obtained in the second trimester of pregnancy. Receptors originate from a female donor with multiple sclerosis, enrolled in a pregnancy study.

The chain joins TRBV5-4 to TRBJ1-2; D is uncertain. CDR1 and CDR2 from the germline V gene are SGHNT and YYREEE (reference sequence). Trimming shortened V by 3 bases and J by 4 bases, and 16 bases separated the two germline ends. The CDR3 extends over 15 amino acids. CDR3: CASSSSWWRPYGYTF. In DNA form, the CDR3 reads TGTGCCAGCAGCTCGAGCTGGTGGCGGCCCTATGGCTACACCTTC.

The chain uses TRBV7-4 and TRBJ2-1; TRBD2 matches at 8 bases. In germline, CDR1 is SGHVT, CDR2 SQSDAQ. Trimming took 7 bases from V and 6 from J; bases not matched to a gene: 11. There are 15 residues in the CDR3. CDR3 sequence (DNA): TGTGCCAGCAACCTAGGGCTAGCGGGTTCCAATGAGCAGTTCTTC. Translating gives CASNLGLAGSNEQFF.

V usage is TRBV7-2 and J usage is TRBJ2-3; perhaps TRBD2 as D (6 bases). Germline lookup yields CDR1 SGHTA and CDR2 FQGNSA. The V end was cut by 4 bases, the J end by 6 bases, with 17 bases between. The CDR3 is 15 amino acids. The CDR3 spells CASSWPGGTRDTQYF. The CDR3 DNA follows: TGTGCCAGCAGCTGGCCCGGGGGTACGCGGGATACGCAGTATTTT.

The chain links TRBV19 to TRBJ2-1; D is possibly TRBD2 (8 bases). The V gene's germline CDR1 is LNHDA and CDR2 SQIVND (reference sequence). This CDR3 spans 15 amino acids. V lost 5 bases and J 2 bases, leaving 13 bases between the germline ends. The CDR3 protein is CASSGTAGAYNEQFF. CDR3 nucleotide sequence: TGTGCCAGTAGTGGGACAGCGGGGGCCTACAATGAGCAGTTCTTC.

This clone has only one observation. The rearrangement links TRBV14 to TRBJ2-7, with no clear D. CDR1 and CDR2 from the germline V gene are SGHDN and FVKESK. The CDR3 loop spans 12 amino acids. Trimming cost V 0 bases and J 9 bases, with 9 bases left between them. In nucleotides, the CDR3 is TGTGCCAGCAGCCAAGATTATAACGGGCAGTACTTC. Protein sequence: CASSQDYNGQYF.

The chain carries TRBV10-3 and TRBJ2-3, with D possibly being TRBD2 (5 bases). V lost 2 bases, J lost 5 bases, and 11 bases lay in between. The CDR3 consists of 14 residues. CDR1 and CDR2 from the germline V gene are ENHRY and SYGVKD. Here the CDR3 DNA reads TGTGCCATCAGTGAGGGAGACCGGGGAGATACGCAGTATTTT. It encodes CAISEGDRGDTQYF.

This chain connects TRBV27 to TRBJ1-2, with D unclear. The V end lost 0 bases, the J end lost 1 base, and 12 bases lay between the germline ends. The CDR3 length is 16 residues. Germline V gene data show CDR1 as MNHEY and CDR2 as SMNVEV (reference sequence). Written as DNA, the CDR3 is TGTGCCAGCAGTTTATCACCGCCAGGTGGTAACTATGGCTACACCTTC. Amino acids: CASSLSPPGGNYGYTF.

The gene calls are TRBV19 and TRBJ2-1; D uncertain. CDR1 is LNHDA and CDR2 is SQIVND in the germline V gene (reference sequence). This CDR3 region has 11 residues. V was trimmed by 5 bases and J by 4 bases, leaving 3 bases between them. The CDR3 region is CASSLYNEQFF. The CDR3, as DNA: TGTGCCAGTAGTCTATACAATGAGCAGTTCTTC.

This chain links TRBV19 with TRBJ1-4, with D possibly TRBD1 on 5 matching bases. The CDR3 has 16 amino acids. V gave up 5 bases and J gave up 0 bases, with 13 bases separating them. Germline values: CDR1 LNHDA, CDR2 SQIVND (reference sequence). CDR3 bases: TGTGCCAGTAGTGCGCTCGGAGGGGCAACTAATGAAAAACTGTTTTTT. Translation gives CASSALGGATNEKLFF.

J is TRBJ2-5 and V is TRBV29-1; possible D gene TRBD1, 5 bases. CDR3 length equals 16 residues. CDR1 is SQVTM and CDR2 is ANQGSEA in the germline V gene. V lost 2 bases, J lost 2 bases, and 18 bases lay in between. CDR3 sequence: CSVEPPPGHPQETQYF. The CDR3 region has the DNA TGCAGCGTTGAACCCCCCCCAGGGCACCCTCAAGAGACCCAGTACTTC. The whole variable domain, filled in from reference TRBV29-1 and TRBJ2-5, reads SAVISQKPSRDICQRGTSLTIQCQVDSQVTMMFWYRQQPGQSLTLIATANQGSEATYESGFVIDKFPISRPNLTFSTLTVSNMSPEDSSIYLCSVEPPPGHPQETQYFGPGTRLLVL.

The rearrangement uses TRBV7-9 and TRBJ2-1, with D uncertain. Trimming pared 1 base from V and 7 bases from J, leaving 5 bases between. The CDR3 runs to 12 residues. Germline-derived CDR1 and CDR2 are SEHNR and FQNEAQ (reference sequence). The CDR3 loop reads CASSLGHNEQFF. CDR3 nucleotide sequence: TGTGCCAGCAGCTTAGGGCATAATGAGCAGTTCTTC.

This chain links TRBV11-2 with TRBJ2-1; the match to TRBD2 covers 7 bases. Germline CDR1 and CDR2: SGHAT and FQNNGV. J gave up 0 bases and V 1 base, and 6 bases lay outside the gene matches. The CDR3 is made up of 17 amino acids. The CDR3 DNA follows: TGTGCCAGCAGCTTAGGACAACTAGCGCCCTCCTACAATGAGCAGTTCTTC. The encoded protein is CASSLGQLAPSYNEQFF.

The chain has TRBV7-9 and TRBJ2-5, with TRBD1 matching over 7 bases. V gave up 5 bases and J gave up 0 bases; unmatched junction bases: 3. Germline-derived CDR1 and CDR2 are SEHNR and FQNEAQ (reference sequence). This CDR3 is built from 14 residues. CDR3 amino acids: CASSPGTDQETQYF. The DNA for the CDR3 is TGTGCCAGCAGCCCAGGGACAGACCAAGAGACCCAGTACTTC.

The CDR3 bases are TGTGCCAGCAGCTTGACTAGGAGGGAGACCCAGTACTTC. Translated, it gives CASSLTRRETQYF. The chain joins TRBV7-4 to TRBJ2-5; possible D gene TRBD2, 6 bases. V was clipped by 3 bases and J by 5 bases, with 10 bases between them. Germline-derived CDR1 and CDR2 are SGHVT and SQSDAQ. The CDR3 consists of 13 residues.

The rearrangement links TRBV4-1 to TRBJ1-2, with a weak D call TRBD1 (5 bases). This CDR3 is 16 amino acids long. The V end was cut by 1 base, the J end by 7 bases, with 19 bases between. The germline V gene encodes CDR1 MGHRA and CDR2 YSYEKL. The CDR3 DNA sequence: TGCGCCAGCAGCCAAGTGAGCTCAAGGGGAGGAAGTGGCTACACCTTC. It specifies CASSQVSSRGGSGYTF.

This sequence joins TRBV27 and TRBJ2-2, with 8 bases identical to TRBD2. Trimming took 3 bases from V and 2 from J; bases not matched to a gene: 5. CDR1 is MNHEY, CDR2 SMNVEV, per germline (reference sequence). CDR3 length equals 16 residues. The CDR3 protein is CASSFTAGVNTGELFF. CDR3 DNA sequence: TGTGCCAGCAGTTTTACAGCGGGGGTAAACACCGGGGAGCTGTTTTTT.

This clone was recorded once. The chain recombines TRBV5-4 with TRBJ2-1; D is possibly TRBD2 (6 bases). This CDR3 region has 15 residues. CDR1 and CDR2 from the germline V gene are SGHNT and YYREEE (reference sequence). V gave up 4 bases and J gave up 2 bases, with 13 bases separating them. As DNA, the CDR3 is TGTGCCAGCAGCCCCCCGGCGGGAACCTACAATGAGCAGTTCTTC. The encoded protein is CASSPPAGTYNEQFF.

The chain is built from TRBV5-4 and TRBJ1-1, with 7 bases matching TRBD1. The germline V gene has CDR1 SGHNT and CDR2 YYREEE (reference sequence). V lost 4 bases, J lost 7 bases, and 4 bases stayed unmatched. This CDR3 spans 12 amino acids. CDR3: CASSPRDSEAFF. CDR3 bases: TGTGCCAGCAGCCCCCGGGACAGTGAAGCTTTCTTT.